This T cell receptor beta chain was captured in a study of low-dose radiotherapy and immunotherapy resistance in tumors. Regarding time point: before trial treatment. The donors' regimen was nivolumab, ipilimumab, aspirin, low-dose cyclophosphamide and low-dose radiotherapy. Alpha and beta chains were covered, as first-strand cDNA relied on TRAV- and TRBV-specific primers. With a constant-region primer and a V-primer adapter, TCRs were subjected to around 20 PCR cycles of amplification. Amplification of the isolated mRNA used in vitro transcription. TCRdb used MiXCR to reprocess the reads, holding one entry per CDR3 protein. The data hold 35,000 to 50,000 distinct CDR3 sequences, with roughly 28% observed a single time. The table lists this clonotype with many counts. Sequenced here: PBMCs, sampled before treatment. This TCR was sampled from a male donor with gallbladder cancer.

The CDR3 DNA follows: TGCGCCAGCAGCCAAGGGGGTCCTAGCGGGGGCACACAAAGTAGGCAGTTCTTC. Protein: CASSQGGPSGGTQSRQFF. The rearrangement joins TRBV4-1 to TRBJ2-1; TRBD2 agrees at 10 bases. Trimming took 1 base from V and 12 from J; bases not matched to a gene: 18. The CDR3 has 18 amino acids. The germline CDR1 and CDR2 sequences are MGHRA and YSYEKL.